This TCR beta chain was observed in a study of naive and memory T cell subsets. Study-level findings and limits: From naive to CM, EM and EMRA, diversity decreased and Gini increased.

Alpha and beta libraries were amplified separately from the second PCR onward. Cells stained for CD3, CD4, CD8, CD45RA, CD27 and viability were sorted into four CD45RA/CD27 subsets. A remark on this clonotype: Its antigen is unknown.

Both TRBC1 and TRBC2 were covered by a beta constant-region primer of two equimolar oligonucleotides. Ligated cDNA was amplified by four rounds of PCR with nested alpha and beta constant-region primers and SP2. One entry per CDR3 protein, called by TCRdb with MiXCR from the UMI-ligation and nested PCR reads. The sample consists of 95,000 to 150,000 distinct CDR3 sequences, over 30% of them appearing once. V lost 8 bases, J lost 0 bases, and 15 bases stayed unmatched. The CDR3 runs to 18 residues. In germline, CDR1 is SGHRS, CDR2 YFSETQ. The clonotype comes from a human donor in good health. The rearrangement links TRBV5-1 to TRBJ2-7; 12 nucleotides line up with TRBD2. Sequencing input: central memory CD4+ T cells from blood. Here the CDR3 reads CASTRGRLAGEYSYEQYF. CDR3 nucleotide sequence: TGCGCCAGTACACGAGGCCGACTAGCGGGAGAGTACTCCTACGAGCAGTACTTC.